The rows below give T cell receptor beta chains drawn from one sample of a study of cytomegalovirus exposure and HLA in healthy donors. TCRdb's table, derived via immunoSEQ multiplex PCR, lists solely in-frame clones and lacks some. The table lists some 100,000 clones, approximately 71% of them singletons. Sequenced material: PBMCs. The source of these receptors is a woman younger than 30 in good health and CMV-seropositive. CDR3s include the opening cysteine and the closing phenylalanine or tryptophan. A D gene is named only where the DNA matches it firmly. The size entry is marked missing in some rows and otherwise reads once, few, many or a size class.

CDR3,DNA,D,size,J,V
CASSNELGADDEQFF,TGTGCCAGTAGCAACGAGCTGGGGGCGGACGATGAGCAGTTCTTC,NA,NA,TRBJ2-1,TRBV19
CASSLHRETNSPLHF,TGTGCCAGCAGCTTGCACAGGGAGACGAATTCACCCCTCCACTTT,NA,NA,TRBJ1-6,TRBV5-5
CASSLWGASNYGYTF,TGTGCCAGCAGTTTATGGGGAGCATCTAACTATGGCTACACCTTC,NA,NA,TRBJ1-2,TRBV28
CASSATGTTNTGELFF,TGTGCCAGCAGCGCAACCGGGACAACGAACACCGGGGAGCTGTTTTTT,NA,NA,TRBJ2-2,TRBV7-3
CASSPGRGLFF,TGTGCCAGCAGCCCAGGAAGGGGGCTGTTTTTT,NA,NA,TRBJ2-2,TRBV7-9
CASTSPDTGLEQYF,TGCGCCAGCACCTCACCGGACACTGGCCTCGAGCAGTACTTC,NA,NA,TRBJ2-7,TRBV5-1
CASSPRINYEQYF,TGTGCCAGCAGCCCGAGGATCAACTACGAGCAGTACTTC,NA,NA,TRBJ2-7,TRBV14
CASGTGVENTGELFF,TGTGCCAGCGGCACAGGGGTCGAGAACACCGGGGAGCTGTTTTTT,TRBD1,few,TRBJ2-2,TRBV6-5
CASSLNRGSYGYTF,TGTGCCAGCAGTTTGAACAGGGGGTCCTATGGCTACACCTTC,TRBD1,NA,TRBJ1-2,TRBV27
CASSFLSGGRTGELFF,TGTGCCAGCAGCTTCCTTAGCGGGGGGCGAACCGGGGAGCTGTTTTTT,TRBD2,NA,TRBJ2-2,TRBV7-2
CASSPQGQGLDTQYF,TGTGCCAGCAGCCCCCAGGGACAGGGGTTAGATACGCAGTATTTT,TRBD1,NA,TRBJ2-3,TRBV7-3
CAWSPWDRGSPEAFF,TGTGCCTGGAGCCCTTGGGACAGGGGCTCACCTGAAGCTTTCTTT,TRBD1,NA,TRBJ1-1,TRBV30
CASSINSGIYGYTF,TGTGCCAGTAGTATTAATTCGGGGATCTATGGCTACACCTTC,NA,NA,TRBJ1-2,TRBV19
CASSRLAGAVGTGELFF,TGTGCCAGCAGTCGGCTAGCGGGGGCCGTGGGGACCGGGGAGCTGTTTTTT,TRBD2,NA,TRBJ2-2,TRBV11-2
CASSGGLSGAGYNEQFF,TGTGCCAGCAGTGGGGGTCTTAGCGGTGCGGGGTACAATGAGCAGTTCTTC,NA,NA,TRBJ2-1,TRBV27
CASNEPRPNPQPNEQFF,TGTGCCAGTAACGAGCCGCGGCCGAACCCCCAGCCCAATGAGCAGTTCTTC,NA,NA,TRBJ2-1,TRBV19
CASSLQGRGYTF,TGTGCCAGCAGTCTACAGGGGAGGGGCTACACCTTC,TRBD1,NA,TRBJ1-2,TRBV28
CASSVRLHAQGVGGYTF,TGTGCCAGCAGTGTCCGTCTCCATGCTCAGGGGGTAGGCGGCTACACCTTC,TRBD1,NA,TRBJ1-2,TRBV6-1
CASTPRQFSYEQYF,TGTGCCAGCACCCCTCGACAGTTTTCCTACGAGCAGTACTTC,NA,NA,TRBJ2-7,TRBV28
CASSYGGLDTIYF,TGTGCCAGCAGTTATGGGGGGTTGGACACCATATATTTT,NA,NA,TRBJ1-3,TRBV11-2
CASSLRGSMKINNGALHF,TGTGCCAGCAGCTTGAGGGGGTCGATGAAGATCAACAATGGGGCCCTCCACTTT,NA,NA,TRBJ1-6,TRBV13
CASGGARSNQPQHF,TGTGCCAGTGGAGGGGCCCGTAGCAATCAGCCCCAGCATTTT,NA,NA,TRBJ1-5,TRBV19
CASSQEAGGPNEQFF,TGCGCCAGCAGCCAAGAAGCGGGGGGGCCCAATGAGCAGTTCTTC,TRBD2,NA,TRBJ2-1,TRBV4-1
CASSFQGLAKNIQYF,TGTGCCAGCAGTTTCCAGGGACTCGCCAAAAACATTCAGTACTTC,NA,NA,TRBJ2-4,TRBV27
CASSYSTGGDEAFF,TGTGCCAGCAGTTATTCAACAGGGGGCGATGAAGCTTTCTTT,TRBD1,NA,TRBJ1-1,TRBV2
CAISESSQRANNEQFF,TGTGCCATCAGTGAGTCGTCACAGCGGGCCAACAATGAGCAGTTCTTC,NA,NA,TRBJ2-1,TRBV10-3
CASSQGQGLSDEQYF,TGTGCCAGCAGCCAGGGACAGGGACTCTCCGACGAGCAGTACTTC,TRBD1,NA,TRBJ2-7,TRBV6-5
CASSVTGGAYGYTF,TGTGCCAGCAGTGTCACAGGTGGGGCCTATGGCTACACCTTC,NA,few,TRBJ1-2,TRBV2
CASSFWTSGGDGGELFF,TGTGCCAGCAGCTTCTGGACTAGCGGGGGGGACGGCGGGGAGCTGTTTTTT,TRBD2,NA,TRBJ2-2,TRBV5-6
CASSPGTYQETQYF,TGTGCCAGCAGCCCAGGGACTTACCAAGAGACCCAGTACTTC,NA,NA,TRBJ2-5,TRBV9
CASSREPLETQYF,TGTGCCAGCAGCCGCGAGCCTTTGGAGACCCAGTACTTC,NA,NA,TRBJ2-5,TRBV7-3
CARSDRGDTGELFF,TGTGCCAGATCCGACAGGGGAGACACCGGGGAGCTGTTTTTT,TRBD1,NA,TRBJ2-2,TRBV2
CASSISDRDNEQYF,TGTGCCAGCAGCATTTCGGACAGGGATAACGAGCAGTACTTC,TRBD1,once,TRBJ2-7,TRBV9
CASSQDMDGRSEAFF,TGCGCCAGCAGCCAAGATATGGATGGGAGGTCTGAAGCTTTCTTT,NA,NA,TRBJ1-1,TRBV4-1
CASSLLISQATNTEAFF,TGCGCCAGCAGCTTGCTTATTTCGCAGGCCACGAACACTGAAGCTTTCTTT,NA,NA,TRBJ1-1,TRBV5-1
CASSVGRDRGVGETQYF,TGTGCCAGCAGCGTCGGCCGGGACAGGGGAGTTGGGGAGACCCAGTACTTC,TRBD1,NA,TRBJ2-5,TRBV9
CASRTPRTGGTIYGYTF,TGTGCCAGCCGCACGCCGAGGACAGGGGGAACCATCTATGGCTACACCTTC,TRBD1,once,TRBJ1-2,TRBV2
CASSQPSTDTQYF,TGTGCCAGCAGCCAACCCTCCACAGATACGCAGTATTTT,NA,NA,TRBJ2-3,TRBV14
CASSPLGGSGDEQYF,TGTGCCAGCAGCCCTCTGGGGGGATCAGGCGACGAGCAGTACTTC,NA,NA,TRBJ2-7,TRBV7-9
CSALGGAGNTIYF,TGCAGCGCGCTTGGAGGGGCAGGAAACACCATATATTTT,NA,NA,TRBJ1-3,TRBV29-1
CATTSFLVSNQPQHF,TGTGCCACGACATCATTTTTGGTCAGCAATCAGCCCCAGCATTTT,NA,NA,TRBJ1-5,TRBV28
CASSDSRGANVLTF,TGTGCCAGCAGTGACTCGAGGGGGGCCAACGTCCTGACTTTC,NA,many,TRBJ2-6,TRBV6-4
CASSPFGVEQYF,TGTGCCAGCAGTCCGTTCGGGGTGGAGCAGTACTTC,NA,NA,TRBJ2-7,TRBV25-1
CASSTRGGLVKYTQYF,TGTGCCAGTAGTACCAGAGGGGGACTAGTAAAGTATACGCAGTATTTT,TRBD2,NA,TRBJ2-3,TRBV19
CASSFLQGQDRETQYF,TGTGCCAGCAGCTTTCTCCAGGGTCAGGACAGAGAGACCCAGTACTTC,NA,few,TRBJ2-5,TRBV5-8
CASSATGATEAFF,TGTGCCAGTAGTGCGACAGGGGCCACTGAAGCTTTCTTT,TRBD1,NA,TRBJ1-1,TRBV19
CATSRSGGRARTGELFF,TGTGCCACCAGCCGGTCCGGCGGGAGGGCCAGAACCGGGGAGCTGTTTTTT,TRBD2,NA,TRBJ2-2,TRBV15
CASSPEGGPNQPQHF,TGTGCCAGCAGCCCGGAAGGGGGTCCCAATCAGCCCCAGCATTTT,NA,NA,TRBJ1-5,TRBV7-9
CASSLQGGIQPQHF,TGCGCCAGCAGCTTACAGGGGGGGATTCAGCCCCAGCATTTT,TRBD1,few,TRBJ1-5,TRBV5-1
CASSEELYNEQFF,TGTGCCAGCAGTGAAGAACTCTACAATGAGCAGTTCTTC,NA,few,TRBJ2-1,TRBV13
CASSLTGAAEQYF,TGTGCCAGCAGCCTCACAGGGGCGGCCGAGCAGTACTTC,TRBD1,NA,TRBJ2-7,TRBV5-6